The 2 T cell receptor beta chains reported below all come from one sample, sequenced in a study of blood T cell repertoires in COVID-19 (TCRdb year 2020). Libraries were built with the immunoSEQ multiplex PCR assay. The clones in this table, taken by TCRdb from immuneACCESS, are in-frame only. Not every clone is retained; where verified, under half of the shortfall comes from an unresolved V gene, and the cause of the rest is unknown. This sample gives under 60,000 clones in total; approximately 80% of them show up just once. The ten largest clonotypes hold about 9.4% of the sample. Source material: peripheral blood. These receptors came from a man aged 25 to 40 with COVID-19, enrolled during active disease.

This clone came up a few times. The chain has TRBV19 and TRBJ1-2, with D possibly matching TRBD1 (6 bases). CDR1 is LNHDA and CDR2 is SQIVND in the germline V gene (reference sequence). The CDR3 has 15 amino acids. The V end lost 2 bases, the J end lost 6 bases, and 16 bases lay between the germline ends. As DNA, the CDR3 is TGTGCCAGTAGTATAAACTTGGACAGCAGACATGGCTACACCTTC. Residues: CASSINLDSRHGYTF. The complete variable domain, with remaining parts taken from reference TRBV19 and TRBJ1-2, reads DGGITQSPKYLFRKEGQNVTLSCEQNLNHDAMYWYRQDPGQGLRLIYYSQIVNDFQKGDIAEGYSVSREKKESFPLTVTSAQKNPTAFYLCASSINLDSRHGYTFGSGTRLTVV.

In its sample, this clone was seen once. The rearrangement uses TRBV9 and TRBJ2-1; 14 bases are shared with TRBD2. The ends lost 0 bases at V and 7 bases at J; junction bases unmatched: 9. There are 18 residues in the CDR3. CDR1 is SGDLS and CDR2 is YYNGEE in the germline V gene. This chain's CDR3 is CASSVDRGTSGSSNEQFF. As DNA, the CDR3 is TGTGCCAGCAGCGTAGATAGAGGGACTAGCGGGAGTAGTAATGAGCAGTTCTTC.